This T cell receptor beta chain stems from a study of T cell repertoires in cytomegalovirus infection. Study details: Both a matching HLA type and CMV infection were indicated by public TCR beta signatures.

Via MiXCR, TCRdb re-called the reads, giving one row per CDR3 protein. The sample lists 100,000 to 150,000 distinct CDR3 sequences, 8% to 9% seen once, with 10% in the top ten. This clonotype was observed at least ten times. The target antigen is unknown. The CDR3 runs to 15 residues. V dropped 0 bases and J dropped 2 bases, with 8 bases sitting between them. Study-wide points: Dominant in the ex vivo response were TCR beta clonotypes restricted by HLA-C and specific for CMV.

The chain uses TRBV12-3 or TRBV12-4 and TRBJ1-5; no firm D call. The receptor's source is a human donor in good health (CMV status not recorded). Some clones in this sample may be carry-over from other donors' samples. Sequenced material: PBMCs. The CDR3 nucleotides are TGTGCCAGCAGTTTAGCGTTGAGAGGCAATCAGCCCCAGCATTTT. Amino acid sequence: CASSLALRGNQPQHF.